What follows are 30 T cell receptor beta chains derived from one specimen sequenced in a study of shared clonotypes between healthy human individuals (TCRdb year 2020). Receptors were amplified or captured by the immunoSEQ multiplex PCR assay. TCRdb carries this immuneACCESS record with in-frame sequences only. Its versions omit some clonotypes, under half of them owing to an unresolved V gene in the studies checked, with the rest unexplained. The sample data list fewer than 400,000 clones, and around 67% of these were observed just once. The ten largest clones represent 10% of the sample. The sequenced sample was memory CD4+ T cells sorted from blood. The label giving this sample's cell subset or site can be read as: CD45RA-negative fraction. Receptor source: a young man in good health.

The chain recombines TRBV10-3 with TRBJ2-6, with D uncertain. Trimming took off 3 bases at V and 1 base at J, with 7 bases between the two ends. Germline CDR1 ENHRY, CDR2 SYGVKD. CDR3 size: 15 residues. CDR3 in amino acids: CAISEDLSGANVLTF. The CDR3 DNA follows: TGTGCCATCAGTGAAGACCTATCTGGGGCCAACGTCCTGACTTTC.

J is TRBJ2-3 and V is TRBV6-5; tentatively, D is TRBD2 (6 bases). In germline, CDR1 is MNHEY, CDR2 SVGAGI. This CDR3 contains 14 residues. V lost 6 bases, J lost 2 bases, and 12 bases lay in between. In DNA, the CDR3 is TGTGCCAGCAGACAGACTAGGGCCACAGATACGCAGTATTTT. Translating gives CASRQTRATDTQYF.

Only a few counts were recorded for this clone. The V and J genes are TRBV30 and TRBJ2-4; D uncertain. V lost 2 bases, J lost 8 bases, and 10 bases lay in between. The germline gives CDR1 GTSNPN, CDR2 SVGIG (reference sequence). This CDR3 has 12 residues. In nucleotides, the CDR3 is TGTGCCTGGAGTCTAGATAAAGACATTCAGTACTTC. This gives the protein CAWSLDKDIQYF.

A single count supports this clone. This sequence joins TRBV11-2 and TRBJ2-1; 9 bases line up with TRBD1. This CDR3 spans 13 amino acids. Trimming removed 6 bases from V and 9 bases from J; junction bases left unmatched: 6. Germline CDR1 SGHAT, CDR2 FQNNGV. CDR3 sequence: CASRQGAGGEQFF. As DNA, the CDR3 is TGTGCCAGCAGACAGGGGGCAGGGGGTGAGCAGTTCTTC.

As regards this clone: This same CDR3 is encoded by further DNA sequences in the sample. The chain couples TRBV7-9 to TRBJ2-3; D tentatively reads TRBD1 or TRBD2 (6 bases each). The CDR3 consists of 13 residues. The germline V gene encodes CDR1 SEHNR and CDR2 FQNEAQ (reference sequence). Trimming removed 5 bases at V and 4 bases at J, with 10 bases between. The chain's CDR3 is CASSPRGPDTQYF. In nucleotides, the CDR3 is TGTGCCAGCAGCCCTCGGGGGCCAGATACGCAGTATTTT.

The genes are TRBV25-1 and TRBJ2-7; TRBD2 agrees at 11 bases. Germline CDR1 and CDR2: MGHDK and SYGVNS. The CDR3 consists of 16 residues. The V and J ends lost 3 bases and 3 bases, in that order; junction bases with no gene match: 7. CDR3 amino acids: CASSEGTSGGHYEQYF. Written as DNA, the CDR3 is TGTGCCAGCAGTGAGGGTACTAGCGGGGGACACTACGAGCAGTACTTC.

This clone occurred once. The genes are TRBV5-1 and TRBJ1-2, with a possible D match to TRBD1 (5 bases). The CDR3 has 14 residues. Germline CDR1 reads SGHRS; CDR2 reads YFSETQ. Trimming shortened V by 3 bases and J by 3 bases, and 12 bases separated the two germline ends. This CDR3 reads CASSSGDGYYGYTF. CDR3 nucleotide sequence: TGCGCCAGCAGCTCGGGGGACGGATACTATGGCTACACCTTC.

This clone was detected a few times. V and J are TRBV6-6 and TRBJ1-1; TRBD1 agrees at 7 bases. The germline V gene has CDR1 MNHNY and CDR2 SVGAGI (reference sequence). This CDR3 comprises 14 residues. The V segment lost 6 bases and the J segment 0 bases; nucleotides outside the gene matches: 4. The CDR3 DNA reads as TGTGCCAGCAGGGAGGGGGCGCTGAACACTGAAGCTTTCTTT. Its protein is CASREGALNTEAFF.

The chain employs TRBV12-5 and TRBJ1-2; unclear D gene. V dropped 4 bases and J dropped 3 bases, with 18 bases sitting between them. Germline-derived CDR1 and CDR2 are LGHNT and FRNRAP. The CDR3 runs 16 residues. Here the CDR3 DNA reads TGTGCTAGTGGTTCCCTCGGACCTTTCGGGGACTATGGCTACACCTTC. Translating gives CASGSLGPFGDYGYTF.

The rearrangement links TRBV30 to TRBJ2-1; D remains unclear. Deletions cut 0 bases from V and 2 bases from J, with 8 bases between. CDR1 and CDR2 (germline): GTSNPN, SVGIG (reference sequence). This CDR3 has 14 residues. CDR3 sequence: CAWSVSETYNEQFF. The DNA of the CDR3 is TGTGCCTGGAGTGTATCGGAGACCTACAATGAGCAGTTCTTC.

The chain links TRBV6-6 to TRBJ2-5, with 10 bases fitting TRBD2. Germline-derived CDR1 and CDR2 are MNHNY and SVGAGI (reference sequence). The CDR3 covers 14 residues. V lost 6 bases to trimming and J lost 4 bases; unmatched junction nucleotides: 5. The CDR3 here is CASSSGRGLETQYF. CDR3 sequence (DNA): TGTGCCAGCAGCAGCGGGAGGGGGCTAGAGACCCAGTACTTC.

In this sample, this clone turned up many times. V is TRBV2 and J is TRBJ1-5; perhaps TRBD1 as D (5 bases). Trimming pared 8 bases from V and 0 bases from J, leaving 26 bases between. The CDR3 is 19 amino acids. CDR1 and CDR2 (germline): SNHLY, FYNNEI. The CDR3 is CASRPGFRGAGYSNQPQHF. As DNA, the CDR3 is TGTGCCAGCCGTCCTGGGTTTAGGGGAGCGGGCTATAGCAATCAGCCCCAGCATTTT. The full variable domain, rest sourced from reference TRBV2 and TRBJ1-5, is EPEVTQTPSHQVTQMGQEVILRCVPISNHLYFYWYRQILGQKVEFLVSFYNNEISEKSEIFDDQFSVERPDGSNFTLKIRSTKLEDSAMYFCASRPGFRGAGYSNQPQHFGDGTRLSIL.

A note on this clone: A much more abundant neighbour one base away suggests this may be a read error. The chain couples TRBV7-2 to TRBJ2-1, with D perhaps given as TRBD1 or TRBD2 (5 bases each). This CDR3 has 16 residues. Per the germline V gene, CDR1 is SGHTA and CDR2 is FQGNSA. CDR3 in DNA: TGTGCCAGCAGCTTAGTGTCAGGGAGCTCCTACAATGAGCAGCTCTTC. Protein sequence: CASSLVSGSSYNEQLF.

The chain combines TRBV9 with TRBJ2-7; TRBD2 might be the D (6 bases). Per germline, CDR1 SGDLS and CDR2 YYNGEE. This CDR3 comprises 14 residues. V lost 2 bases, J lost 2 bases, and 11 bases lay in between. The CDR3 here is CASSVRLGPYEQYF. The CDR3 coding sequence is TGTGCCAGCAGCGTGAGACTAGGCCCCTACGAGCAGTACTTC.

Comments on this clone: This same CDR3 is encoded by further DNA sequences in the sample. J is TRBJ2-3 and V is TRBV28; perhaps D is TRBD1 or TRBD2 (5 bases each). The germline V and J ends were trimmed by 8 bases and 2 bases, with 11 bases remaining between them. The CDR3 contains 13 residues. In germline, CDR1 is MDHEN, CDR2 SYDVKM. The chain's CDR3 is CASRGPNTDTQYF. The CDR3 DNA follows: TGTGCCAGCCGGGGACCAAACACAGATACGCAGTATTTT.

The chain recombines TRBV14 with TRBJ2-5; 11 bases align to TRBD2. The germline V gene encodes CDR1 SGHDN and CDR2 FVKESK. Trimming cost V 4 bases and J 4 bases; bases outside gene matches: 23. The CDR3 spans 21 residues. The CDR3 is CASSPRPGLAVGFGLGETQYF. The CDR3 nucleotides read TGTGCCAGCAGCCCACGTCCGGGACTAGCGGTGGGTTTTGGTCTCGGAGAGACCCAGTACTTC. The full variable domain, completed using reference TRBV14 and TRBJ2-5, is EAGVTQFPSHSVIEKGQTVTLRCDPISGHDNLYWYRRVMGKEIKFLLHFVKESKQDESGMPNNRFLAERTGGTYSTLKVQPAELEDSGVYFCASSPRPGLAVGFGLGETQYFGPGTRLLVL.

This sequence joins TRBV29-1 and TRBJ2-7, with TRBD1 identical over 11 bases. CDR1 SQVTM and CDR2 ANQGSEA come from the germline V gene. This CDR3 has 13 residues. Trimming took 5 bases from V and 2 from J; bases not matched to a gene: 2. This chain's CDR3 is CSVSGQGAYEQYF. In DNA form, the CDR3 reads TGCAGCGTTTCGGGACAGGGGGCCTACGAGCAGTACTTC.

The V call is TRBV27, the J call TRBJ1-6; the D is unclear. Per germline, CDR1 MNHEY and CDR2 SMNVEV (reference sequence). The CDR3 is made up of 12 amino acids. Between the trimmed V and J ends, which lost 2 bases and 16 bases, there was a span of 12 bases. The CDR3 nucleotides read TGTGCCAGCAGTTTAGGGCGATCTTTTCTCCACTTT. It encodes CASSLGRSFLHF.

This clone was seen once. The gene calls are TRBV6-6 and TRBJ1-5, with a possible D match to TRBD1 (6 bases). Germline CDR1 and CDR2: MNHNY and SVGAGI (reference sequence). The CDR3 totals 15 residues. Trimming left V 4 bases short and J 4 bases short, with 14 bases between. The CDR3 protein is CASSFDGGTNQPQHF. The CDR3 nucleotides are TGTGCCAGCAGTTTCGACGGCGGGACAAATCAGCCCCAGCATTTT.

The CDR3 spells CASSAQGATEAFF. CDR3 DNA: TGTGCCAGCAGCGCACAGGGGGCAACTGAAGCTTTCTTT. The chain employs TRBV7-9 and TRBJ1-1; 9 bases are a match to TRBD1. Germline V gene data show CDR1 as SEHNR and CDR2 as FQNEAQ (reference sequence). Trimming cost V 5 bases and J 5 bases; bases outside gene matches: 3. This CDR3 is built from 13 residues.

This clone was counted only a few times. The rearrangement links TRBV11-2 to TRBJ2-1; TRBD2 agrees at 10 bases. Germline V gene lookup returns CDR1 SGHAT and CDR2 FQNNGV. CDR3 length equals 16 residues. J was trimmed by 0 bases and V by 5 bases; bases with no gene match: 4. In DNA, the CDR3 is TGTGCCAGCAGCCCCCCTAGCGGGAGCTCCTACAATGAGCAGTTCTTC. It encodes CASSPPSGSSYNEQFF. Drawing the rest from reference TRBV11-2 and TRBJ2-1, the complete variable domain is EAGVAQSPRYKIIEKRQSVAFWCNPISGHATLYWYQQILGQGPKLLIQFQNNGVVDDSQLPKDRFSAERLKGVDSTLKIQPAKLEDSAVYLCASSPPSGSSYNEQFFGPGTRLTVL.

CDR3 coding DNA: TGCAGCGTCACCTTTAGCGGGATCTCCTACGAGCAGTACTTC. Translated, it gives CSVTFSGISYEQYF. V usage is TRBV29-1 and J usage is TRBJ2-7; 8 positions agree with TRBD2. V lost 6 bases, J lost 0 bases, and 7 bases stayed unmatched. The CDR3 contains 14 residues. Germline V CDR1 and CDR2: SQVTM, ANQGSEA.

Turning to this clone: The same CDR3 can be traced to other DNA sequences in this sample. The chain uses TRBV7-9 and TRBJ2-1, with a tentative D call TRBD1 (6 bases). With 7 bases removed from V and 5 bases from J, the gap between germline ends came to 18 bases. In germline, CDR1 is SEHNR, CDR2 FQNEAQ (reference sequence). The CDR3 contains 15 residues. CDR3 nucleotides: TGTGCCAGCACCCTAGGGGGAACCGGGGACAATGAGCAGTTCTTC. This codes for CASTLGGTGDNEQFF. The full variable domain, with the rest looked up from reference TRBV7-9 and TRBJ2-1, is DTGVSQNPRHKITKRGQNVTFRCDPISEHNRLYWYRQTLGQGPEFLTYFQNEAQLEKSRLLSDRFSAERPKGSFSTLEIQRTEQGDSAMYLCASTLGGTGDNEQFFGPGTRLTVL.

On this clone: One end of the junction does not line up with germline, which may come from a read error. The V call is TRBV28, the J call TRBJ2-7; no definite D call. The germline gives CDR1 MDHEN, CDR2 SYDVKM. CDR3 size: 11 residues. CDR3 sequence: CASSGVYAQYF. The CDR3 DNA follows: TGTGCCAGCAGTGGTGTGTACGCGCAGTACTTC.

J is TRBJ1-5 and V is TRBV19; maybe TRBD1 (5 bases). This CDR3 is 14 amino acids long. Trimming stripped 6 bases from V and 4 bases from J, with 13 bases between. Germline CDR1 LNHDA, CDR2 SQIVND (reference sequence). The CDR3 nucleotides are TGTGCCAGTAGGGGGGTTTGGGAAAATCAGCCCCAGCATTTT. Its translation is CASRGVWENQPQHF.

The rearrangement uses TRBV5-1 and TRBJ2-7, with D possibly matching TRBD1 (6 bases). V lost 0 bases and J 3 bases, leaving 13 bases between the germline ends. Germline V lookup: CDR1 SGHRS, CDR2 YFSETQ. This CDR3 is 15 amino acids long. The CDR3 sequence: CASSLEFDRFYEQYF. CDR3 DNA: TGCGCCAGCAGCTTGGAGTTTGACAGGTTCTACGAGCAGTACTTC.

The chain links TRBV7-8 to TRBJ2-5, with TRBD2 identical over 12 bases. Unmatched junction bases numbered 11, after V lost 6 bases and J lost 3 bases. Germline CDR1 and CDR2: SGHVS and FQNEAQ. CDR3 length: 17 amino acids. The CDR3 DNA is TGTGCCAGCAGACCACTAGGACTAGCGGGACGCAAAGAGACCCAGTACTTC. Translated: CASRPLGLAGRKETQYF.

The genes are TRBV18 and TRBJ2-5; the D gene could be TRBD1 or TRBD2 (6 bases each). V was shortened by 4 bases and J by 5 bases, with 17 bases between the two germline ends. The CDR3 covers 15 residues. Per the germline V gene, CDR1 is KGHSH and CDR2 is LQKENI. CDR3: CASSQPGARGETQYF. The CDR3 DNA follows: TGTGCCAGCTCACAACCAGGGGCGCGGGGCGAGACCCAGTACTTC.

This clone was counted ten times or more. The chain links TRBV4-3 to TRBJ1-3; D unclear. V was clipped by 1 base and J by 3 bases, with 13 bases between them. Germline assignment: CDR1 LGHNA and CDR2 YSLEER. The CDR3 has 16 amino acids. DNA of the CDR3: TGCGCCAGCAGCCAAGGGGCAGCATCTCATGGAAACACCATATATTTT. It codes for CASSQGAASHGNTIYF.

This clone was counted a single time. CDR3 nucleotide sequence: TGTGCCACCAGCAGAGACTCCCAGCAGTACTTC. This gives the protein CATSRDSQQYF. The chain links TRBV15 to TRBJ2-7, with no clear D. This CDR3 has 11 amino acids. The V and J ends lost 0 bases and 8 bases respectively, with 5 bases between them. Germline V lookup: CDR1 LNHNV, CDR2 YYDKDF (reference sequence).